This T cell receptor beta chain was profiled in a study of blood T cell repertoires in COVID-19. Overall study: Donors in the United States, Italy and Spain gave samples during acute or convalescent COVID-19. Sources were T cells, B-cell-depleted T cells, or PBMCs; the material itself was cDNA or gDNA.

Original processing methods: Amplification with reference gene primers provided the estimates of nucleated cell counts. Repertoires were generated with immunoSEQ multiplex PCR, while TCRdb's copy carries only in-frame clones and drops some. V and J calls and clone size are those listed in that table; D and trimming were worked out from the DNA. The sample includes approximately 230,000 clones, about 88% seen only once; the top ten take roughly 2%. This CDR3 has 15 amino acids. Germline lookup yields CDR1 KGHSH and CDR2 LQKENI. V trimming: 3 bases; J trimming: 4 bases; junction bases outside the gene matches: 1.

Sequencing was carried out using peripheral blood. The sequence came from a woman aged 40 to 49 who had recovered from COVID-19. V gene TRBV18 combines with J gene TRBJ1-6; TRBD1 matches 9 bases. The CDR3: CASSPTGGYNSPLHF. CDR3 DNA: TGTGCCAGCTCACCGACAGGGGGTTATAATTCACCCCTCCACTTT.